Listed below are T cell receptor beta chains from one sample, sequenced in a study of T cell repertoires and HLA-DP antigens. The protocol was immunoSEQ multiplex PCR, while the TCRdb copy is restricted to in-frame clones and leaves out a portion. The data show fewer than 75,000 clones, around 77% seen once. Their antigens remain unidentified. Sequenced material: CD4+ T cells from PBMCs. The receptors were gathered from a man aged 55 to 70 in good health and CMV-seronegative. CDR3s include the opening cysteine and the closing phenylalanine or tryptophan. The D gene is left open where the match is weak. For some rows the clone size is stated as once, few or many, or as a class when expanded; others skip it.

DNA: TGTGCCAGTACCCTCCGGGGACTTGAAGCTTTCTTT
CDR3: CASTLRGLEAFF
size: NA
D: NA
J: TRBJ1-1
V: TRBV19

DNA: TGTGCCAGCAGCTTGCCGGGAATTCACACTGAAGCTTTCTTT
CDR3: CASSLPGIHTEAFF
size: NA
D: NA
J: TRBJ1-1
V: TRBV5-4

DNA: TGTGCCACCAGCCGAAGAGCGGGGGCGGCCGGAGATACGCAGTATTTT
CDR3: CATSRRAGAAGDTQYF
size: NA
D: TRBD2
J: TRBJ2-3
V: TRBV15

DNA: TGTGCCAGCAGCTTAGGACAGGATAGTAATGGCTACACCTTC
CDR3: CASSLGQDSNGYTF
size: few
D: NA
J: TRBJ1-2
V: TRBV7-2

DNA: TGCGCCAGCAGCCGGGACACCTCCTACAATGAGCAGTTCTTC
CDR3: CASSRDTSYNEQFF
size: NA
D: NA
J: TRBJ2-1
V: TRBV5-1

DNA: TGTGCCAGCAGTCAGGGGGGCTATGGCTACACCTTC
CDR3: CASSQGGYGYTF
size: NA
D: TRBD1
J: TRBJ1-2
V: TRBV28

DNA: TGTGCCACCAGGAATCGGGGTAGCACAGATACGCAGTATTTT
CDR3: CATRNRGSTDTQYF
size: NA
D: NA
J: TRBJ2-3
V: TRBV6-5

DNA: TGTGCCAGCACTACCTTCCAGGGCGCCGGGGAGCTGTTTTTT
CDR3: CASTTFQGAGELFF
size: NA
D: NA
J: TRBJ2-2
V: TRBV2

DNA: TGTGCCAGCAGTTACCAGACAGGCGCCTACGAGCAGTACTTC
CDR3: CASSYQTGAYEQYF
size: NA
D: NA
J: TRBJ2-7
V: TRBV6-5

DNA: TGTGCCAGTCCCCTCATCCGGGACAGGGAGCACGAGCAGTACTTC
CDR3: CASPLIRDREHEQYF
size: NA
D: TRBD1
J: TRBJ2-7
V: TRBV19

DNA: TGTGCCAGCAGTGGGCAGGGGATTTACCGAAACACCATATATTTT
CDR3: CASSGQGIYRNTIYF
size: NA
D: NA
J: TRBJ1-3
V: TRBV6-5

DNA: TGTGCCAGCAGCTCGGGACTAGCGGGAGTTGTTAATGAGCAGTTCTTC
CDR3: CASSSGLAGVVNEQFF
size: NA
D: TRBD2
J: TRBJ2-1
V: TRBV5-7

DNA: TGTGCCAGCAGCCAAGCCTCAGCGGGAGAAGGGTATACGCAGTATTTT
CDR3: CASSQASAGEGYTQYF
size: NA
D: TRBD2
J: TRBJ2-3
V: TRBV27

DNA: TGTGCCAGCAGCCCGGTAGCGGGGCAAGAGACCCAGTACTTC
CDR3: CASSPVAGQETQYF
size: NA
D: TRBD2
J: TRBJ2-5
V: TRBV7-7

DNA: TGTGCCAGCACGGGGACAGTTACCTACGAGCAGTACTTC
CDR3: CASTGTVTYEQYF
size: NA
D: TRBD1
J: TRBJ2-7
V: TRBV6-1

DNA: TGTGCCAGCAGTTACGGACAGTACTACGAGCAGTACTTC
CDR3: CASSYGQYYEQYF
size: NA
D: NA
J: TRBJ2-7
V: TRBV6-5

DNA: TGTGCCAGCAGTTACGAAGGGGGGCGAGTGGCTTTCTTT
CDR3: CASSYEGGRVAFF
size: NA
D: NA
J: TRBJ1-1
V: TRBV6-6

DNA: TGTGCCAGCAGCTTATACGACTTAGGCGGCAGAGAAGAGACCCAGTACTTC
CDR3: CASSLYDLGGREETQYF
size: NA
D: NA
J: TRBJ2-5
V: TRBV11-2

DNA: TGTGCCAGCAGCTTAGGACTAGCGGGGGTCACAGATACGCAGTATTTT
CDR3: CASSLGLAGVTDTQYF
size: few
D: TRBD2
J: TRBJ2-3
V: TRBV11-2

DNA: TGTGCCACCAGCAGAGCTGAGCGGAGGCAGTTCTTC
CDR3: CATSRAERRQFF
size: NA
D: NA
J: TRBJ2-1
V: TRBV15

DNA: TGTGCCAGTAGTAACGACAGGGTCTCTGGAAACACCATATATTTT
CDR3: CASSNDRVSGNTIYF
size: NA
D: TRBD1
J: TRBJ1-3
V: TRBV19

DNA: TGTGCCAGCAGCCTAGGACAGGGGCCGCGTGAGCAGTTCTTC
CDR3: CASSLGQGPREQFF
size: NA
D: TRBD1
J: TRBJ2-1
V: TRBV13

DNA: TGTGCCTGGAGTGTAAGGCCCTGGGGTGAGCAGTACTTC
CDR3: CAWSVRPWGEQYF
size: few
D: NA
J: TRBJ2-7
V: TRBV30

DNA: TGTGCCAGCAGTTTGCGGGGGGAACCGTTCTTC
CDR3: CASSLRGEPFF
size: few
D: TRBD2
J: TRBJ2-1
V: TRBV28

DNA: TGTGCCAGCACGGAGACATCTGGGGCCAACGTCCTGACTTTC
CDR3: CASTETSGANVLTF
size: NA
D: NA
J: TRBJ2-6
V: TRBV9

DNA: TGTGCCAGCAGCTTCTCTCGGGCAGGGGCGACTTCACCCCTCCACTTT
CDR3: CASSFSRAGATSPLHF
size: NA
D: NA
J: TRBJ1-6
V: TRBV7-2

DNA: TGTGCCAGTAGTATCTCAGGCTCTGGGGCCAACGTCCTGACTTTC
CDR3: CASSISGSGANVLTF
size: NA
D: NA
J: TRBJ2-6
V: TRBV19

DNA: TGTGCCAGCAACCCGGGCGGAGGGGGGGCAGATACGCAGTATTTT
CDR3: CASNPGGGGADTQYF
size: NA
D: NA
J: TRBJ2-3
V: TRBV2

DNA: TGTGCCAGCAGTGAGACCGGCTGGGACATCAATCAGCCCCAGCATTTT
CDR3: CASSETGWDINQPQHF
size: NA
D: NA
J: TRBJ1-5
V: TRBV2

DNA: TGCGCCAGCAGCCAAACGGCAAGTTCTGGGGCCAACGTCCTGACTTTC
CDR3: CASSQTASSGANVLTF
size: once
D: NA
J: TRBJ2-6
V: TRBV4-3

DNA: TGTGCCAGTAGTATCGGGGGAGGAGAGGATCAGCCCCAGCATTTT
CDR3: CASSIGGGEDQPQHF
size: NA
D: NA
J: TRBJ1-5
V: TRBV19

DNA: TGTGCCAGCAGTACCACGCAGGGGAATCAGCCCCAGCATTTT
CDR3: CASSTTQGNQPQHF
size: NA
D: NA
J: TRBJ1-5
V: TRBV6-1

DNA: TGTGCCAGCTCACCTCAAACCCTCCGGGACACCGTGAAGGCTTTCTTT
CDR3: CASSPQTLRDTVKAFF
size: NA
D: NA
J: TRBJ1-1
V: TRBV18

DNA: TGTGCCACCCACGGTGAGCAGTTCTTC
CDR3: CATHGEQFF
size: many
D: NA
J: TRBJ2-1
V: TRBV6-4

DNA: TGTGCCACCCAGAGACAGGGGGAAGCTGGCTACACCTTC
CDR3: CATQRQGEAGYTF
size: NA
D: TRBD1
J: TRBJ1-2
V: TRBV6-5

DNA: TGTGCCAGCAGCTTGAGCACCGGGGAGCTGTTTTTT
CDR3: CASSLSTGELFF
size: NA
D: NA
J: TRBJ2-2
V: TRBV7-9

DNA: TGTGCCAGCAGCTTAGGCGGGTACAATGAGCAGTTCTTC
CDR3: CASSLGGYNEQFF
size: once
D: NA
J: TRBJ2-1
V: TRBV11-3

DNA: TGTGCCAGCAGCCCAATACGGATCTCCTACAATGAGCAGTTCTTC
CDR3: CASSPIRISYNEQFF
size: NA
D: NA
J: TRBJ2-1
V: TRBV7-9

DNA: TGTGCCAGCAGCCCTACTAGCGGGACAGATGAGCAGTTCTTC
CDR3: CASSPTSGTDEQFF
size: once
D: TRBD2
J: TRBJ2-1
V: TRBV7-3

DNA: TGTGCCAGCAGCTTGGGGGCGGGTTCCTATAATTCACCCCTCCACTTT
CDR3: CASSLGAGSYNSPLHF
size: NA
D: NA
J: TRBJ1-6
V: TRBV5-4

DNA: TGTGCCAGCAGCCTCTGGACTAGCGGGGGGGCTAATGAGCAGTTCTTC
CDR3: CASSLWTSGGANEQFF
size: NA
D: TRBD2
J: TRBJ2-1
V: TRBV7-9

DNA: TGTGCCAGCAGCCCAGCGGGACAGGGCAAAATTAATGAAAAACTGTTTTTT
CDR3: CASSPAGQGKINEKLFF
size: NA
D: TRBD1
J: TRBJ1-4
V: TRBV7-9

DNA: TGCGCCAGCAGCCCGGTCACTAGCGACATAAGCACAGATACGCAGTATTTT
CDR3: CASSPVTSDISTDTQYF
size: NA
D: TRBD2
J: TRBJ2-3
V: TRBV5-1

DNA: TGTGCCAGCAGCTTTTCCCAGGGTGGGACCGGGGAGCTGTTTTTT
CDR3: CASSFSQGGTGELFF
size: NA
D: NA
J: TRBJ2-2
V: TRBV7-9

DNA: TGTGCCTGGAGTGCAGGGGAAAATCAGCCCCAGCATTTT
CDR3: CAWSAGENQPQHF
size: NA
D: NA
J: TRBJ1-5
V: TRBV30

DNA: TGTGCCAGTAGTCTACAGGGGAAAGGCGAAAAACTGTTTTTT
CDR3: CASSLQGKGEKLFF
size: NA
D: TRBD1
J: TRBJ1-4
V: TRBV19

DNA: TGTGCCAGCGTCGATGGCAGGGCGCGCGATACGCAGTATTTT
CDR3: CASVDGRARDTQYF
size: few
D: NA
J: TRBJ2-3
V: TRBV2

DNA: TGTGCCACCCGCCCAGGGGATCGGGCTTTCTTT
CDR3: CATRPGDRAFF
size: NA
D: NA
J: TRBJ1-1
V: TRBV19

DNA: TGTGCCAGTAGTATGCAGCGGGGGGGATGGGGCACAGATACGCAGTATTTT
CDR3: CASSMQRGGWGTDTQYF
size: NA
D: TRBD2
J: TRBJ2-3
V: TRBV19

DNA: TGTGCCAGCAGTTCATCGATGCGGGGTAGGGGAGAGACCCAGTACTTC
CDR3: CASSSSMRGRGETQYF
size: NA
D: NA
J: TRBJ2-5
V: TRBV28

DNA: TGCGCCAGCAGCTTCACAACCCAAGGGGGAACCGGGGAGCTGTTTTTT
CDR3: CASSFTTQGGTGELFF
size: NA
D: NA
J: TRBJ2-2
V: TRBV5-1

DNA: TGCGCCAGCAGCCAAGACACTAGCCGAGAGACCCAGTACTTC
CDR3: CASSQDTSRETQYF
size: NA
D: NA
J: TRBJ2-5
V: TRBV4-3

DNA: TGTGCCAGCAGCGTCGACAGGGCCTACAATGAGCAGTTCTTC
CDR3: CASSVDRAYNEQFF
size: NA
D: TRBD1
J: TRBJ2-1
V: TRBV11-2

DNA: TGTGCCAGCAGATGGACAGGGAGTTCCTACGAGCAGTACTTC
CDR3: CASRWTGSSYEQYF
size: NA
D: TRBD1
J: TRBJ2-7
V: TRBV2

DNA: TGTGCCAGCAGCGCGACAGGGCTGACTAATGAAAAACTGTTTTTT
CDR3: CASSATGLTNEKLFF
size: NA
D: TRBD1
J: TRBJ1-4
V: TRBV7-2

DNA: TGTGCCAGCAGTAATGGACAGGGGAGCTATGGCTACACCTTC
CDR3: CASSNGQGSYGYTF
size: NA
D: TRBD1
J: TRBJ1-2
V: TRBV6-5

DNA: TGTGCCAGCAGTCGGGACAGGGACTATGGCTACACCTTC
CDR3: CASSRDRDYGYTF
size: NA
D: TRBD1
J: TRBJ1-2
V: TRBV28